The sequence of this T cell receptor (beta chain) was determined in a study of blood T cells in healthy people across ages (dated by TCRdb to about 2015). The study in broad terms: In model experiments, template switching captured about one uniquely barcoded TCR beta cDNA molecule for every two T cells. Two additional independent replicas of 1 million unique cDNA reads from the same blood draw were analyzed for two donors (one aged 18 to 30 and one aged 80 or older). Using deep sequencing normalized with unique cDNA molecular identifiers, the study measured how TCR beta repertoire diversity changes with age. To avoid experimental bias, donors of different ages were spread randomly across the sequencing lanes. Donors were grouped into four age groups: young (average 16 years), middle-aged (roughly 38), aged (about 60) and long-lived (approximately 81).

Libraries were constructed by 5' RACE. Sequenced using an Illumina HiSeq 2500. The second PCR ran for roughly 6 to 11 cycles and used a J-beta primer mix along with a sample-barcoded 5' primer. Each TCR beta cDNA molecule received a unique molecular identifier from a template-switch 5' adaptor carrying 12 random nucleotides. Each sample yielded at least 3 million CDR3-containing paired-end reads. The Mint cDNA synthesis kit, primed by a TRBC-specific oligonucleotide, was used to synthesize first-strand cDNA from all RNA. Following uracil-DNA glycosylase treatment, a first 18-cycle PCR with universal primers M1SS and BC2_uni_R was performed on all cDNA. Regarding the original processing steps: For normalization, 1 million high-quality reads were randomly selected from each sample, with every read carrying a distinct molecular identifier. Reads sharing molecular identifiers were discarded rather than binned into consensus sequences. MiTCR, set to a Q25 quality threshold and the strictest error-elimination algorithm, was used for CDR3 identification, clonotype clustering and error correction. Lower-bound total TCR beta diversity was estimated with a nonparametric unseen species model using Euler transformation. TCRdb itself trimmed the public reads at Q25 with fastp, ran MiXCR and retained productive beta chains. CDR3 protein sequences are deduplicated, and each keeps its most common genes and DNA. The V and J calls, along with clone size, are taken from TCRdb and not from the paper's own processing. The sample yields 750,000 to 950,000 distinct CDR3 sequences; about 55% were counted once. The ten largest clones take up around 41% of the sample.

The donors were 40 or so Caucasian individuals from Russia, aged 6 to 90 years, who were systemically healthy. Each donor gave about 9.8 milliliters of peripheral blood, drawn into EDTA-treated Vacutainer tubes. Ficoll-Paque density-gradient centrifugation was used to isolate PBMCs, with at least 7 million per sample. Trizol reagent was used to extract total RNA from the PBMCs, yielding at least 6 micrograms per sample. Naive CD45RAhigh/CD27high T cell percentages were measured by flow cytometry on a PBMC aliquot from every donor. The CDR3 sequence holds 15 residues, the cysteine and phenylalanine included. Solely the CDR3 DNA is kept, with 45 bases framed from the first base. CDR1 and CDR2 are drawn from the germline V gene: SQVTM, ANQGSEA. V is shortened by 4 bases, J by 0 bases, and the region joining them spans 16 bases. This clonotype was picked up many times. The specificity of this receptor is unknown. Per-nucleotide qualities are absent, and no much larger clonotype sits a single base away.

Paper-wide results and their limitations: Because profiling used bulk unsorted PBMCs, naive and antigen-experienced compartments could not be compared conclusively. Estimates of total diversity based on one million sequenced T cells were considered lower bounds and underestimates. Compared with the aged group, the long-lived group had more naive CD4+ T cells, fewer expanded clones and increased TCR diversity, a pattern suggesting age selection. Because donor CMV infection status was unknown, age-related changes in expanded clonotypes were potentially confounded. A strong correlation was found between observed TCR beta diversity and the percentage of naive T cells measured by flow cytometry. As age increased, observed TCR beta diversity per million T cells dropped in a roughly linear way, and a significant reduction was already evident by age about 40.

The chain is assembled from TRBV29-1 and TRBJ2-7, and TRBD2 may be the D gene, going by 6 matching bases. The sequencing sample was made of blood. The clonotype comes from a man older than 75 in good health. The DNA reads TGCAGCGTTGGTCCCCCCGGAGGGTCCTCCTACGAGCAGTACTTC. Translation gives CSVGPPGGSSYEQYF.